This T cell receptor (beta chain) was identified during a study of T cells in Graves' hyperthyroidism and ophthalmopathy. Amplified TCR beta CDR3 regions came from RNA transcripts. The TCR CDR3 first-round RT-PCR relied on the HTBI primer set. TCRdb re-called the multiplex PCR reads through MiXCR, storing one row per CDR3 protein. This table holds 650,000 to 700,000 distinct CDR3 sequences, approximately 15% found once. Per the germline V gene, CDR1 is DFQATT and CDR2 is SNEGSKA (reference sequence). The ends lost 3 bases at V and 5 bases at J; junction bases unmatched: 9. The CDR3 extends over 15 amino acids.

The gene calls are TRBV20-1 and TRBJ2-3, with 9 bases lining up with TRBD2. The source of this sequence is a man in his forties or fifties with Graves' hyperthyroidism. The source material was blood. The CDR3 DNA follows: TGCAGTGCTAGGCGCGGAGCGGGAGGAGTAGATACGCAGTATTTT. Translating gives CSARRGAGGVDTQYF.